A selection of T cell receptor beta chains follows, all from one sample in a study of Graves' ophthalmopathy and Graves' hyperthyroidism. TCRdb re-derived calls from the multiplex PCR reads in MiXCR, one entry per CDR3 protein. Seen here are around 400,000 distinct CDR3 sequences, more than 20% observed once, and the top ten hold roughly 3%. Sequencing used peripheral blood. These receptors were collected from a woman aged 18 to 35 with stable Graves' hyperthyroidism. CDR3s include the opening cysteine and the closing phenylalanine or tryptophan. The order of the fields is V gene, D gene, J gene, clone size, CDR3 DNA, CDR3 protein. The D gene is left open where the match is weak. Not every row has a clone size; where given, it reads once, few, many or a size class.

TRBV19	.	TRBJ1-1	.	TGTGCCAGTAGCCCCACGGCAGGGAGGACTGAAGCTTTCTTT	CASSPTAGRTEAFF
TRBV30	.	TRBJ2-7	many	TGTGCCTGGAGGGGCCAGAACTACGAGCAGTACTTC	CAWRGQNYEQYF
TRBV2	.	TRBJ1-1	many	TGTGCCAGCAGTGGGGATGGGGGTACGAGGGCTTTCTTT	CASSGDGGTRAFF
TRBV30	TRBD1	TRBJ1-3	many	TGTGCCTGGAGTTGGACAGGAAACTCTGGAAACACCATATATTTT	CAWSWTGNSGNTIYF
TRBV30	.	TRBJ1-1	.	TGTGCCTGGAGTAAAACAGGGTTGAACACTGAAGCTTTCTTT	CAWSKTGLNTEAFF
TRBV7-2	.	TRBJ2-7	many	TGTGCCAGCAGCGGCCACATAGGGAACGAGCAGTACTTC	CASSGHIGNEQYF
TRBV18	.	TRBJ1-5	few	TGTGCCAGCTCACCGAGGGACAGCAATCAGCCCCAGCATTTT	CASSPRDSNQPQHF
TRBV12-3/TRBV12-4	TRBD2	TRBJ2-2	many	TGTGCCAGCAGTTTGGCGGGAGGGCGAACCGGGGAGCTGTTTTTT	CASSLAGGRTGELFF
TRBV7-8	.	TRBJ2-5	many	TGTGCCAGCAGCCGATCCGTAGGGGCAAATCAAGAGACCCAGTACTTC	CASSRSVGANQETQYF
TRBV19	.	TRBJ1-1	many	TGTGCCAGTAGTATAAGGGACCCGAACACTGAAGCTTTCTTT	CASSIRDPNTEAFF
TRBV12-3/TRBV12-4	.	TRBJ2-7	few	TGTGCCAGCAGCCCCCCTCAATACGAGCAGTACTTC	CASSPPQYEQYF
TRBV18	TRBD1	TRBJ2-7	many	TGTGCCAGCTCAATCTCCGGGACAGGGGTCTCCGAGCAGTACTTC	CASSISGTGVSEQYF
TRBV6-1	TRBD1	TRBJ2-5	once	TGTGCCAGCAGTCAAGACAGGGTCCAAGAGACCCAGTACTTC	CASSQDRVQETQYF
TRBV5-1	TRBD2	TRBJ2-5	.	TGCGCCAGCAGCTTGGAACGGGGGGGAGAGACCCAGTACTTC	CASSLERGGETQYF
TRBV2	.	TRBJ1-5	many	TGTGCCAGCAGTGACTGGGCAGGGGTATCCGCCCAGCATTTT	CASSDWAGVSAQHF
TRBV5-1	TRBD1	TRBJ2-7	many	TGCGCCAGCAGAGAAGGGACAGTTACCTACGAGCAGTACTTC	CASREGTVTYEQYF
TRBV12-3/TRBV12-4	.	TRBJ2-4	.	TGTGCCAGCAGTGTGGTCCGGGAAGAGAACATTCAGTACTTC	CASSVVREENIQYF